One sample yielded the 28 T cell receptor beta chains listed below, sequenced in a study of CD8 T cells in ankylosing spondylitis. MiXCR, applied by TCRdb to the 5' RACE reads, yields one record per CDR3 protein. The sample lists some 250,000 distinct CDR3 sequences, more than 20% occurring once. Sequencing was carried out using blood, either unsorted or a sorted T cell fraction (not recorded which). Every receptor here comes from a male donor with ankylosing spondylitis or in good health (not recorded which).

This clonotype was found once. V and J are TRBV4-2 and TRBJ2-2, with 9 bases fitting TRBD1. V was pared by 4 bases and J by 0 bases, with 3 bases of the junction left unmatched. CDR1 and CDR2 (germline): LGHNA, YNFKEQ. This CDR3 is 16 amino acids long. CDR3 DNA sequence: TGTGCCAGCAGCCCGAGGACAGGGGCGAACACCGGGGAGCTGTTTTTT. It codes for CASSPRTGANTGELFF.

In this sample, this clonotype turned up a few times. This chain links TRBV20-1 with TRBJ2-3, with D tentatively TRBD1 or TRBD2 (6 bases each). The germline V gene has CDR1 DFQATT and CDR2 SNEGSKA (reference sequence). Trimming pared 5 bases from V and 4 bases from J, leaving 16 bases between. CDR3 length: 14 residues. CDR3 sequence (DNA): TGCAGTGCTGGCCCTCCCGGGGGCTCAGATACGCAGTATTTT. Translating gives CSAGPPGGSDTQYF.

DNA for the CDR3: TGTGCCAGCAGCCTAATGGGGGCAACGTACGAGCAGTACTTC. Its translation: CASSLMGATYEQYF. The V gene is TRBV6-2 or TRBV6-3, the J gene TRBJ2-7, with D possibly matching TRBD1 (6 bases). V dropped 6 bases and J dropped 4 bases, with 16 bases sitting between them. The germline CDR1 and CDR2 sequences are MNHEY and SVGEGT. The CDR3 is 14 residues long.

V is TRBV2 and J is TRBJ2-7; D unclear. V was trimmed by 7 bases and J by 6 bases, leaving 16 bases between them. The CDR3 spans 13 residues. CDR1 is SNHLY, CDR2 FYNNEI, per germline. The CDR3 DNA reads as TGTGCCAGCATCCAGTCCCCACCTGGCGAGCAGTACTTC. Protein product: CASIQSPPGEQYF. Full variable domain (rest looked up from reference TRBV2 and TRBJ2-7): EPEVTQTPSHQVTQMGQEVILRCVPISNHLYFYWYRQILGQKVEFLVSFYNNEISEKSEIFDDQFSVERPDGSNFTLKIRSTKLEDSAMYFCASIQSPPGEQYFGPGTRLTVT.

This clonotype was observed many times. The chain combines TRBV20-1 with TRBJ1-2, with D tentatively TRBD1 (6 bases). Trimming shortened V by 4 bases and J by 5 bases, and 11 bases separated the two germline ends. CDR1 is DFQATT, CDR2 SNEGSKA, per germline (reference sequence). The CDR3 covers 12 residues. The DNA of the CDR3 is TGCAGTGCTAACGAGGGGGGATATGGCTACACCTTC. As protein: CSANEGGYGYTF.

The chain combines TRBV12-3 or TRBV12-4 with TRBJ2-3, with D possibly TRBD2 on 6 matching bases. With 8 bases removed from V and 4 bases from J, the gap between germline ends came to 10 bases. The CDR3 has 12 residues. The CDR3, as DNA: TGTGCCAGCCGCTGGGGGGCAGATACGCAGTATTTT. Amino acid sequence: CASRWGADTQYF.

V and J are TRBV20-1 and TRBJ2-7; possibly TRBD1 for D (6 bases). The germline V gene encodes CDR1 DFQATT and CDR2 SNEGSKA (reference sequence). The CDR3 loop spans 14 amino acids. V was pared by 0 bases and J by 4 bases, with 13 bases between. As DNA, the CDR3 is TGCAGTGCTAGAGATCTCAGGGGAATATACGAGCAGTACTTC. Translated, it gives CSARDLRGIYEQYF.

The V call is TRBV20-1, the J call TRBJ1-1, with 9 positions matching TRBD1. CDR1 and CDR2 from the germline V gene are DFQATT and SNEGSKA (reference sequence). The CDR3 has 15 amino acids. With 0 bases clipped from V and 5 bases from J, the junction kept 7 bases outside the gene matches. The CDR3 here is CSAREETGGRTEAFF. The CDR3 coding sequence is TGCAGTGCTAGAGAGGAGACAGGGGGTAGAACTGAAGCTTTCTTT.

This sequence joins TRBV20-1 and TRBJ2-3, with a weak D call TRBD2 (5 bases). The CDR3 is 14 residues long. Between the trimmed V and J ends, which lost 1 base and 1 base, there was a span of 9 bases. Germline V gene data show CDR1 as DFQATT and CDR2 as SNEGSKA (reference sequence). The CDR3 DNA reads TGCAGTGCTAGAGCCGGGGATGGCACAGATACGCAGTATTTT. This gives the protein CSARAGDGTDTQYF.

In this sample, this clonotype turned up many times. The V gene is TRBV11-2, the J gene TRBJ2-3; the D call may be TRBD1 or TRBD2 (6 bases each). Per germline, CDR1 SGHAT and CDR2 FQNNGV. The CDR3 has 17 residues. The V end lost 5 bases, the J end lost 5 bases, and 23 bases lay between the germline ends. In nucleotides, the CDR3 is TGTGCCAGCAGCCCTGGAGGTTACGGGGGCAGTGTAGATACGCAGTATTTT. Its protein is CASSPGGYGGSVDTQYF.

The rearrangement joins TRBV28 to TRBJ2-7; D possibly corresponds to TRBD2 (6 bases). This CDR3 comprises 16 residues. CDR1 is MDHEN and CDR2 is SYDVKM in the germline V gene. The V end was cut by 5 bases, the J end by 7 bases, with 24 bases between. The CDR3: CASSIAPGDPSGEQYF. The CDR3 DNA follows: TGTGCCAGCAGTATCGCACCGGGGGACCCCTCGGGTGAGCAGTACTTC.

The chain employs TRBV6-5 and TRBJ1-4; the D is unclear. Germline assignment: CDR1 MNHEY and CDR2 SVGAGI. The CDR3 is made up of 15 amino acids. V lost 2 bases and J lost 0, with 7 bases in between. CDR3 nucleotide sequence: TGTGCCAGCAGTTACGGCCCCGCAACTAATGAAAAACTGTTTTTT. It codes for CASSYGPATNEKLFF.

This clonotype was detected only a few times. The CDR3 region is CASSEWRQGEDTQYF. Written as DNA, the CDR3 is TGTGCCAGCAGTGAATGGCGGCAGGGGGAAGATACGCAGTATTTT. The chain combines TRBV25-1 with TRBJ2-3, with 7 bases fitting TRBD1. The CDR3 consists of 15 residues. Germline CDR1 reads MGHDK; CDR2 reads SYGVNS. V was pared by 1 base and J by 5 bases, with 6 bases of the junction left unmatched. The variable domain in full, with the rest retrieved from reference TRBV25-1 and TRBJ2-3, is EADIYQTPRYLVIGTGKKITLECSQTMGHDKMYWYQQDPGMELHLIHYSYGVNSTEKGDLSSESTVSRIRTEHFPLTLESARPSHTSQYLCASSEWRQGEDTQYFGPGTRLTVL.

This clonotype was recorded at least ten times. The chain joins TRBV12-3 or TRBV12-4 to TRBJ2-1; D uncertain. V lost 2 bases and J 0 bases, leaving 8 bases between the germline ends. The CDR3 totals 15 residues. The CDR3 DNA sequence: TGTGCCAGCAGTTTACCTCTGAGCTCCTACAATGAGCAGTTCTTC. Amino acid sequence: CASSLPLSSYNEQFF.

This chain uses TRBV6-5 with TRBJ2-3, with TRBD1 identical over 8 bases. CDR1 and CDR2 (germline): MNHEY, SVGAGI. This CDR3 region has 15 residues. Losses at the gene ends were 2 bases for V and 6 bases for J; bases not matched to a gene: 7. The CDR3: CASSYDGTGPDTQYF. CDR3 coding DNA: TGTGCCAGCAGTTACGATGGGACAGGCCCCGATACGCAGTATTTT.

A few counts support this clonotype. This chain connects TRBV9 to TRBJ2-2; no definite D call. From germline, CDR1 is SGDLS and CDR2 YYNGEE. The V end lost 4 bases, the J end lost 7 bases, and 11 bases lay between the germline ends. The CDR3 extends over 13 amino acids. The CDR3 region has the DNA TGTGCCAGCAGCTTACACACGGTCGGGGAGCTGTTTTTT. The encoded protein is CASSLHTVGELFF.

The table lists this clonotype with many counts. This chain links TRBV25-1 with TRBJ2-2; D ambiguous. Trimming took 2 bases from V and 4 from J, leaving 11 bases between them. The CDR3 has 15 amino acids. Per germline, CDR1 MGHDK and CDR2 SYGVNS. The CDR3 DNA reads as TGTGCCAGCAGTGAAGTAGGGTTAAGCACCGGGGAGCTGTTTTTT. Translation: CASSEVGLSTGELFF.

This chain uses TRBV11-2 with TRBJ2-1, with D unresolved. V gave up 2 bases and J gave up 8 bases, with 7 bases separating them. Germline CDR1 reads SGHAT; CDR2 reads FQNNGV. The CDR3 is made up of 12 amino acids. The DNA of the CDR3 is TGTGCCAGCAGCTTAAATAGGCATGAGCAGTTCTTC. It encodes CASSLNRHEQFF.

The genes are TRBV24-1 and TRBJ2-3; perhaps TRBD1 as D (5 bases). Germline V gene sequence: CDR1 KGHDR, CDR2 SFDVKD. The CDR3 is 13 residues long. V was cut by 8 bases and J by 3 bases, with 11 bases left in between. CDR3: CATTGLGTDTQYF. The DNA of the CDR3 is TGTGCCACCACAGGGCTCGGGACAGATACGCAGTATTTT.

This clonotype was seen more than once but under ten times. The chain carries TRBV7-6 and TRBJ1-1; 7 nucleotides agree with TRBD1. After removal of 5 bases from V and 1 base from J, the junction contained 4 bases not matched to a gene. Germline-derived CDR1 and CDR2 are SGHVS and FNYEAQ. The CDR3 extends over 14 amino acids. CDR3 residues: CASSEGQTNTEAFF. CDR3 nucleotides: TGTGCCAGCAGCGAGGGACAGACGAACACTGAAGCTTTCTTT. The full variable domain, completed using reference TRBV7-6 and TRBJ1-1, is GAGVSQSPRYKVTKRGQDVALRCDPISGHVSLYWYRQALGQGPEFLTYFNYEAQQDKSGLPNDRFSAERPEGSISTLTIQRTEQRDSAMYRCASSEGQTNTEAFFGQGTRLTVV.

In DNA, the CDR3 is TGTGCCAGCAGTTTAGAGGGCGTGGGTAACTATGGCTACACCTTC. This translates into CASSLEGVGNYGYTF. The chain uses TRBV27 and TRBJ1-2; D gene unclear. The length of the CDR3 is 15 residues. Deletions cut 2 bases from V and 1 base from J, with 11 bases between. From germline, CDR1 is MNHEY and CDR2 SMNVEV (reference sequence).

The chain links TRBV20-1 to TRBJ2-7; D possibly corresponds to TRBD1 (5 bases). V was clipped by 5 bases and J by 3 bases, with 11 bases between them. The CDR3 spans 12 residues. Per germline, CDR1 DFQATT and CDR2 SNEGSKA (reference sequence). CDR3 DNA: TGCAGTGCTCACGACAGATTCTACGAGCAGTACTTC. Residues: CSAHDRFYEQYF.

This clonotype has at least ten counts. V and J are TRBV7-9 and TRBJ2-3; tentatively, D is TRBD2 (6 bases). V was shortened by 7 bases and J by 5 bases, with 25 bases between the two germline ends. This CDR3 has 17 amino acids. Per the germline V gene, CDR1 is SEHNR and CDR2 is FQNEAQ (reference sequence). CDR3 sequence (DNA): TGTGCCAGCACCCCCCCATGGGGGGACTCTGCCTTAGATACGCAGTATTTT. Translated: CASTPPWGDSALDTQYF.

This clonotype has a count of ten or more. The genes are TRBV20-1 and TRBJ1-2; D remains unclear. Germline V gene data show CDR1 as DFQATT and CDR2 as SNEGSKA (reference sequence). V was pared by 5 bases and J by 1 base, with 8 bases between. This CDR3 comprises 12 residues. CDR3 protein: CSAQTRNYGYTF. The CDR3 DNA sequence: TGCAGTGCTCAGACTCGTAACTATGGCTACACCTTC.

This clonotype was seen repeatedly, ten times or more. The V gene is TRBV6-1, the J gene TRBJ2-5; D may be TRBD2 (5 bases). Trimming stripped 3 bases from V and 4 bases from J, with 12 bases between. Germline CDR1 and CDR2: MNHNS and SASEGT. The CDR3 contains 14 residues. In DNA, the CDR3 is TGTGCCAGCAGTGACATGGGAGTGGGAGAGACCCAGTACTTC. Protein product: CASSDMGVGETQYF.

This clonotype was found a few times. The chain employs TRBV20-1 and TRBJ2-7; possibly TRBD1 for D (6 bases). Trimming removed 2 bases from V and 4 bases from J, with 12 bases in between. Germline V gene lookup returns CDR1 DFQATT and CDR2 SNEGSKA (reference sequence). This CDR3 region has 13 residues. As DNA, the CDR3 is TGCAGTGCTAGACCCACAGGGCGTTACGAGCAGTACTTC. Translation gives CSARPTGRYEQYF.

This chain links TRBV20-1 with TRBJ2-4; D possibly corresponds to TRBD1 (5 bases). Trimming stripped 2 bases from V and 0 bases from J, with 17 bases between. This CDR3 comprises 17 residues. The germline CDR1 and CDR2 sequences are DFQATT and SNEGSKA (reference sequence). CDR3 in amino acids: CSARLLLRGEAKNIQYF. CDR3 nucleotides: TGCAGTGCTAGACTCCTTCTAAGGGGTGAAGCCAAAAACATTCAGTACTTC.

This clonotype was observed many times. This chain uses TRBV20-1 with TRBJ1-2; TRBD1 might be the D (5 bases). The CDR3 runs 12 residues. In germline, CDR1 is DFQATT, CDR2 SNEGSKA (reference sequence). Trimming shortened V by 6 bases and J by 6 bases, and 14 bases separated the two germline ends. CDR3 nucleotide sequence: TGCAGTGCCAGCCTGGGGGACGATGGCTACACCTTC. Its protein product is CSASLGDDGYTF.